Below, 3 T cell receptor beta chains from the same sample are listed, as sequenced in a study of T-cell memory formation after mild COVID-19. TCRdb processed the 5' RACE reads anew with MiXCR; each CDR3 protein has one entry. The table has roughly 100,000 distinct CDR3 sequences, about 17% seen once. Sequencing was carried out using PBMCs or a T cell subset sorted from them (not recorded which). These receptors all stem from an adult woman who had mild COVID-19 (a few samples of this study predate the infection). Cell type and time point are not known.

The chain carries TRBV5-1 and TRBJ1-1; no firm D call. Trimming removed 4 bases from V and 0 bases from J, with 16 bases in between. Germline loops: CDR1 SGHRS, CDR2 YFSETQ. The CDR3 runs to 16 residues. This CDR3 reads CASSAGDGRMNTEAFF. CDR3 coding DNA: TGCGCCAGCAGCGCGGGTGACGGACGTATGAACACTGAAGCTTTCTTT.

This clonotype has more than one count but fewer than ten. The J gene is TRBJ2-1, the V gene TRBV12-3 or TRBV12-4; D is unresolved. The CDR3 extends over 14 amino acids. The V end was cut by 1 base, the J end by 5 bases, with 9 bases between. The chain's CDR3 is CASSLEAHNNEQFF. The CDR3 DNA reads as TGTGCCAGCAGTTTAGAGGCCCACAACAATGAGCAGTTCTTC.

The table lists this clonotype with a few counts. The CDR3 sequence: CASSPRTGQGPWEQYF. DNA for the CDR3: TGTGCCAGCAGCCCCCGAACGGGACAGGGGCCTTGGGAGCAGTACTTC. J is TRBJ2-7 and V is TRBV7-9; 10 bases fit TRBD1. The J segment lost 7 bases and the V segment lost 5 bases, leaving 14 bases of the junction unmatched. The CDR3 extends over 16 amino acids. Germline values: CDR1 SEHNR, CDR2 FQNEAQ (reference sequence).